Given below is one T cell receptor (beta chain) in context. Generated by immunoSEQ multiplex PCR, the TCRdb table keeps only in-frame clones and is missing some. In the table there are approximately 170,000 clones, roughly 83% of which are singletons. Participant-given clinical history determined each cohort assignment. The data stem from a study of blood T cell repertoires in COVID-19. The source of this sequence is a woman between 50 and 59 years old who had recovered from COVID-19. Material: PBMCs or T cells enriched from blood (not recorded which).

CDR3 sequence: CATSDRLNGNTIYF. The CDR3 coding sequence is TGTGCCACCAGCGACAGGCTAAATGGAAACACCATATATTTT. The gene calls are TRBV15 and TRBJ1-3; possibly TRBD1 for D (6 bases). V dropped 5 bases and J dropped 3 bases, with 11 bases sitting between them. Germline-derived CDR1 and CDR2 are LNHNV and YYDKDF (reference sequence). The CDR3 is 14 residues long. Variable domain in full (rest from reference TRBV15 and TRBJ1-3): DAMVIQNPRYQVTQFGKPVTLSCSQTLNHNVMYWYQQKSSQAPKLLFHYYDKDFNNEADTPDNFQSRRPNTSFCFLDIRSPGLGDTAMYLCATSDRLNGNTIYFGEGSWLTVV.